This section outlines one T cell receptor beta chain sequence together with its context. The CDR3 totals 16 residues. CDR1 is MNHEY and CDR2 is SMNVEV in the germline V gene (reference sequence). The V end was cut by 5 bases, the J end by 0 bases, with 11 bases between. This entry comes from a study of T cell changes during pregnancy in multiple sclerosis. Profiling relied on immunoSEQ multiplex PCR, and the TCRdb table lists in-frame clones only, not all of them. The sample shows tens of thousands of clones, approximately 90% of them seen only once. This clonotype was sampled from a female donor with multiple sclerosis, enrolled in a pregnancy study. This specimen consisted of CD4+ T cells from peripheral blood mononuclear cells, obtained in the third trimester of pregnancy. The V call is TRBV27, the J call TRBJ2-6, with D tentatively TRBD1 (6 bases). The CDR3 region has the DNA TGTGCCAGCAGTCCCCTACAGGGCTCTGGGGCCAACGTCCTGACTTTC. This sequence encodes CASSPLQGSGANVLTF.